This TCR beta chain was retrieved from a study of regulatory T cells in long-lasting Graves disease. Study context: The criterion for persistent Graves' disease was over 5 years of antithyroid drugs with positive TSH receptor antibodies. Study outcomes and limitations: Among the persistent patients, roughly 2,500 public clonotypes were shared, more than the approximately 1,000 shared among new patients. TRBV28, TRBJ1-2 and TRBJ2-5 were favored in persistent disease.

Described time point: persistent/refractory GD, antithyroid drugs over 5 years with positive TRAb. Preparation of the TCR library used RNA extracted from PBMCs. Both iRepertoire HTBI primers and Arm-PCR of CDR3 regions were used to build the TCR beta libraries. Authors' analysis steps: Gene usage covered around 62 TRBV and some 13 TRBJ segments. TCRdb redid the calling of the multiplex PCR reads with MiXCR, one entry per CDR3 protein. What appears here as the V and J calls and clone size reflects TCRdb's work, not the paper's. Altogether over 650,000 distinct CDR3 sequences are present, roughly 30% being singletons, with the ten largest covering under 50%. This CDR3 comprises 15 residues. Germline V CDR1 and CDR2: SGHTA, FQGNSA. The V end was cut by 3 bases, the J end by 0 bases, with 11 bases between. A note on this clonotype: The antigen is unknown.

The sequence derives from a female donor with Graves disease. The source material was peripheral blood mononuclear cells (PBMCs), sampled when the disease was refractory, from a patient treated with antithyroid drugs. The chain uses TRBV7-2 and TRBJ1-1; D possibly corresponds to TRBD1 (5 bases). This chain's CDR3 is CASSLAREMNTEAFF. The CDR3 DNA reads TGTGCCAGCAGCTTGGCCAGGGAGATGAACACTGAAGCTTTCTTT.